Listed below are T cell receptor beta chains from one sample, sequenced in a study of T cell responses to AZD1222 COVID-19 vaccine. Sequencing used immunoSEQ multiplex PCR; TCRdb keeps in-frame clones, though not all of them. Of about 140,000 clones detected, about 90% appear once; the ten largest clones hold about 5.5%. Sequencing used peripheral blood, obtained on day 0 of AZD1222 vaccination. The receptors here all came from an adult in good health. Each CDR3 is given with its conserved first and last residue. A D gene is named only where the DNA matches it firmly. The size entry is marked missing in some rows and otherwise reads once, few, many or a size class.

CDR3aa | CDR3nt | j_gene | d_gene | v_gene | abundance
CSVGGPEQFF | TGCAGCGTTGGAGGGCCAGAGCAGTTCTTC | TRBJ2-1 | NA | TRBV29-1 | NA
CASSGSAAWGSGNTIYF | TGTGCCAGCAGCGGATCAGCGGCCTGGGGCTCTGGAAACACCATATATTTT | TRBJ1-3 | NA | TRBV9 | NA
CASSLVSGAWDTEAFF | TGTGCCAGCAGCTTAGTCTCCGGGGCGTGGGACACTGAAGCTTTCTTT | TRBJ1-1 | NA | TRBV11-2 | NA
CSVDGQDGYTF | TGCAGCGTTGATGGTCAGGACGGCTACACCTTC | TRBJ1-2 | NA | TRBV29-1 | NA
CASSSRQGEEKLFF | TGCGCCAGCAGCTCTCGACAGGGTGAAGAAAAACTGTTTTTT | TRBJ1-4 | TRBD1 | TRBV4-1 | NA
CASTHGQGAYEQYF | TGTGCCAGCACCCATGGGCAGGGGGCCTACGAGCAGTACTTC | TRBJ2-7 | TRBD1 | TRBV7-9 | few
CASGVLCGEFADTQYF | TGCGCCAGCGGGGTCCTCTGCGGGGAGTTTGCAGATACGCAGTATTTT | TRBJ2-3 | NA | TRBV10-1 | NA
CASILRQGSRGGYTF | TGTGCCAGCATCCTCCGACAGGGGAGCCGGGGGGGCTACACCTTC | TRBJ1-2 | TRBD1 | TRBV6-5 | NA
CASSLTGFSGNTIYF | TGTGCCAGCAGCCTAACAGGATTCTCTGGAAACACCATATATTTT | TRBJ1-3 | NA | TRBV5-6 | NA
CASSLGQGRVSPLHF | TGTGCCAGCAGCTTGGGACAGGGGCGGGTTTCACCCCTCCACTTT | TRBJ1-6 | TRBD1 | TRBV7-6 | NA
CASSQDTQGFPYFGYNEQFF | TGTGCCAGCAGCCAAGATACGCAGGGTTTCCCCTACTTCGGCTACAATGAGCAGTTCTTC | TRBJ2-1 | NA | TRBV14 | NA
CASSLFLGGYGYTF | TGTGCCAGCAGTTTATTTTTGGGGGGGTATGGCTACACCTTC | TRBJ1-2 | NA | TRBV28 | NA
CASSSQTSGRNPYEQYF | TGTGCCAGCAGTTCACAAACTAGCGGGAGAAATCCCTACGAGCAGTACTTC | TRBJ2-7 | TRBD2 | TRBV6-2/TRBV6-3 | NA
CASSSGQLNEKLFF | TGTGCCAGTTCCTCGGGACAGCTTAATGAAAAACTGTTTTTT | TRBJ1-4 | TRBD1 | TRBV6-5 | NA
CSVERQGALNEQFF | TGCAGCGTTGAACGTCAGGGGGCCCTCAATGAGCAGTTCTTC | TRBJ2-1 | TRBD1 | TRBV29-1 | NA
CASSPPGGEGDEKLFF | TGTGCCAGCAGCCCGCCAGGAGGGGAGGGAGATGAAAAACTGTTTTTT | TRBJ1-4 | NA | TRBV7-9 | NA
CATLEGYEQYF | TGTGCCACCCTAGAGGGCTACGAGCAGTACTTC | TRBJ2-7 | NA | TRBV10-3 | NA
CASRGSGSNNEQFF | TGTGCCAGCAGGGGTAGCGGGAGCAATAATGAGCAGTTCTTC | TRBJ2-1 | TRBD2 | TRBV6-5 | NA
CASSSGGSGSVTYNEQFF | TGTGCCAGCAGTTCTGGGGGTAGCGGGAGCGTCACCTACAATGAGCAGTTCTTC | TRBJ2-1 | TRBD2 | TRBV27 | NA
CASSIPRDRDHEQYF | TGTGCCAGTAGTATCCCCCGGGACAGGGACCACGAGCAGTACTTC | TRBJ2-7 | TRBD1 | TRBV19 | NA
CASREGESPLHF | TGTGCCAGCAGAGAGGGGGAGTCACCCCTCCACTTT | TRBJ1-6 | NA | TRBV27 | NA
CASSTTGDSRFSYEQYF | TGTGCCAGCAGTACCACTGGGGACAGCCGCTTCTCCTACGAGCAGTACTTC | TRBJ2-7 | TRBD1 | TRBV6-2/TRBV6-3 | NA
CASSFLAGDGYTF | TGTGCCAGCAGTTTCTTGGCAGGTGATGGCTACACCTTC | TRBJ1-2 | NA | TRBV12-3/TRBV12-4 | NA
CASRRGAGPSSYNEQFF | TGCGCCAGCAGGAGGGGGGCAGGCCCGAGCTCCTACAATGAGCAGTTCTTC | TRBJ2-1 | NA | TRBV10-2 | NA
CAISLGLGGNQPQHF | TGTGCCATCAGTCTGGGACTTGGCGGCAATCAGCCCCAGCATTTT | TRBJ1-5 | NA | TRBV10-3 | NA
CASSPARGGWQPQHF | TGTGCCAGCAGTCCAGCCCGCGGGGGGTGGCAGCCCCAGCATTTT | TRBJ1-5 | NA | TRBV2 | NA
CASSTGGLYGYTF | TGTGCCAGTAGTACAGGGGGTCTCTATGGCTACACCTTC | TRBJ1-2 | TRBD1 | TRBV19 | NA
CSVAPRGNYGYTF | TGCAGCGTTGCCCCCAGGGGTAACTATGGCTACACCTTC | TRBJ1-2 | NA | TRBV29-1 | NA